Listed below are T cell receptor beta chains from one sample, sequenced in a study of blood T cell repertoires in COVID-19. Repertoires were generated with immunoSEQ multiplex PCR, while TCRdb's copy carries only in-frame clones and drops some. The sample yields about 53,000 clones, 80% to 90% seen once. Source material: peripheral blood. All receptors derive from a middle-aged man with acute or convalescent COVID-19. The CDR3 runs from the conserved cysteine through the conserved F or W. Fields, in order: J gene, D gene, V gene, CDR3 protein, CDR3 DNA. The D gene is left open where the match is weak.

J gene: TRBJ2-3; D gene: TRBD2; V gene: TRBV19; CDR3 protein: CASSIVYGRNTQYF; CDR3 DNA: TGTGCCAGTAGTATAGTATACGGGAGGAATACGCAGTATTTT
J gene: TRBJ1-5; D gene: NA; V gene: TRBV6-6; CDR3 protein: CASRTLDTVGPQHF; CDR3 DNA: TGTGCCAGCAGGACCCTGGACACAGTCGGGCCCCAGCATTTT
J gene: TRBJ1-2; D gene: NA; V gene: TRBV5-1; CDR3 protein: CASSLGQGRSYGYTF; CDR3 DNA: TGCGCCAGCAGCTTGGGGCAGGGTCGGAGCTATGGCTACACCTTC
J gene: TRBJ2-1; D gene: TRBD2; V gene: TRBV4-1; CDR3 protein: CASSQGSTSGVYNEQFF; CDR3 DNA: TGCGCCAGCAGCCAAGGGTCCACTAGCGGAGTCTACAATGAGCAGTTCTTC
J gene: TRBJ2-7; D gene: NA; V gene: TRBV21-1; CDR3 protein: CASSNGQDHYEQYF; CDR3 DNA: TGTGCCAGCAGCAACGGACAGGACCACTACGAGCAGTACTTC
J gene: TRBJ1-1; D gene: NA; V gene: TRBV18; CDR3 protein: CASSRLREGGGAFF; CDR3 DNA: TGTGCCAGCTCACGTCTCCGGGAGGGAGGCGGCGCTTTCTTT
J gene: TRBJ1-5; D gene: TRBD1; V gene: TRBV4-1; CDR3 protein: CASSHRSQGAGQPQHF; CDR3 DNA: TGCGCCAGCAGTCATAGGTCACAGGGGGCTGGGCAGCCCCAGCATTTT
J gene: TRBJ1-5; D gene: NA; V gene: TRBV10-2; CDR3 protein: CASSDDSNQPQHF; CDR3 DNA: TGCGCCAGCAGTGACGACAGTAATCAGCCCCAGCATTTT
J gene: TRBJ2-1; D gene: TRBD2; V gene: TRBV11-3; CDR3 protein: CASRTAGVYNEQFF; CDR3 DNA: TGTGCCAGCAGAACAGCGGGGGTATACAATGAGCAGTTCTTC
J gene: TRBJ1-1; D gene: TRBD1; V gene: TRBV29-1; CDR3 protein: CSVSDRARNTEAFF; CDR3 DNA: TGCAGCGTGTCGGACAGGGCGAGGAACACTGAAGCTTTCTTT
J gene: TRBJ1-1; D gene: NA; V gene: TRBV5-8; CDR3 protein: CASTRGRTNTEAFF; CDR3 DNA: TGTGCCAGCACCCGTGGCAGAACGAACACTGAAGCTTTCTTT
J gene: TRBJ2-3; D gene: TRBD2; V gene: TRBV6-4; CDR3 protein: CASSDSTTSGGADTQYF; CDR3 DNA: TGTGCCAGCAGTGACTCGACGACTAGCGGGGGGGCAGATACGCAGTATTTT
J gene: TRBJ2-7; D gene: NA; V gene: TRBV5-1; CDR3 protein: CASSLEPSSYEQYF; CDR3 DNA: TGCGCCAGCAGCTTGGAGCCGAGCTCCTACGAGCAGTACTTC
J gene: TRBJ2-7; D gene: TRBD1; V gene: TRBV5-1; CDR3 protein: CASSPDGQGGEQYF; CDR3 DNA: TGCGCCAGCAGCCCCGACGGACAGGGCGGCGAGCAGTACTTC
J gene: TRBJ2-2; D gene: TRBD2; V gene: TRBV27; CDR3 protein: CASQTSGRAGELFF; CDR3 DNA: TGTGCCAGTCAGACTAGCGGGAGGGCCGGGGAGCTGTTTTTT
J gene: TRBJ2-7; D gene: TRBD1; V gene: TRBV30; CDR3 protein: CAWSDRGQLYEQYF; CDR3 DNA: TGTGCCTGGAGTGATAGGGGACAGTTATACGAGCAGTACTTC
J gene: TRBJ2-2; D gene: TRBD2; V gene: TRBV12-5; CDR3 protein: CASGLRGGQGTGELFF; CDR3 DNA: TGTGCTAGTGGTTTGCGGGGGGGCCAGGGCACCGGGGAGCTGTTTTTT
J gene: TRBJ1-2; D gene: NA; V gene: TRBV12-3/TRBV12-4; CDR3 protein: CASSGRFGYTF; CDR3 DNA: TGTGCCAGTTCAGGGAGGTTTGGCTACACCTTC
J gene: TRBJ1-2; D gene: NA; V gene: TRBV7-8; CDR3 protein: CASSLGAGVGYGYTF; CDR3 DNA: TGTGCCAGCAGCTTAGGGGCAGGGGTTGGCTATGGCTACACCTTC
J gene: TRBJ1-3; D gene: TRBD1; V gene: TRBV18; CDR3 protein: CASSLTGAASGNTIYF; CDR3 DNA: TGTGCCAGCTCGCTGACAGGGGCCGCCTCTGGAAACACCATATATTTT